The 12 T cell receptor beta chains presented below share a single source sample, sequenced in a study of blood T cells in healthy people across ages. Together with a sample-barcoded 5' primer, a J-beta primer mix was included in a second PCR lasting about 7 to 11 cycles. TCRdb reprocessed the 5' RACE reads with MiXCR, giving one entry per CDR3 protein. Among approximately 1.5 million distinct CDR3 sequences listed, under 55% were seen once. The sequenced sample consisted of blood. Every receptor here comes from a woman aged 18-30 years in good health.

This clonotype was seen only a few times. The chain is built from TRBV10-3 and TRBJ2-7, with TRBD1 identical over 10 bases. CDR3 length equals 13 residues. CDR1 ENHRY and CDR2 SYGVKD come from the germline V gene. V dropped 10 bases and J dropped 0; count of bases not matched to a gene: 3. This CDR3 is CATGQGGSYEQYF. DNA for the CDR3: TGTGCCACCGGACAGGGGGGCTCCTACGAGCAGTACTTC.

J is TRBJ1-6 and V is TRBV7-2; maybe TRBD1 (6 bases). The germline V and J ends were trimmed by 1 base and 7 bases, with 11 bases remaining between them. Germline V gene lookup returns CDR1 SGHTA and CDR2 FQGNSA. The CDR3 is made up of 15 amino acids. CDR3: CASSLVRGVNSPLHF. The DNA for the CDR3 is TGTGCCAGCAGCTTAGTGAGGGGGGTAAATTCACCCCTCCACTTT.

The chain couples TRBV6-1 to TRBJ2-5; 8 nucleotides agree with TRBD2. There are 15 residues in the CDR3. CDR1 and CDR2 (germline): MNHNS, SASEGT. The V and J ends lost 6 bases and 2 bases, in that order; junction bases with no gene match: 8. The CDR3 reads CASRAGTRIQETQYF. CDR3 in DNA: TGTGCCAGCAGAGCCGGGACTAGGATACAAGAGACCCAGTACTTC.

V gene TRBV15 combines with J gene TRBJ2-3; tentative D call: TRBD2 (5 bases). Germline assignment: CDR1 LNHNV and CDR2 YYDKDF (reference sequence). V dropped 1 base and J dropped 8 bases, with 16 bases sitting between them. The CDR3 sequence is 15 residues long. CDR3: CATSRAPLALGTQYF. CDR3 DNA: TGTGCCACCAGCAGAGCCCCTCTAGCACTCGGTACGCAGTATTTT.

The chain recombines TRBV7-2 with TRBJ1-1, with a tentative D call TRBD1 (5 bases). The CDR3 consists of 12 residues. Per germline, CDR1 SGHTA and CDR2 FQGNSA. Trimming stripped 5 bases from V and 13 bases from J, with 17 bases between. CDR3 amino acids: CASSQGRVWGFF. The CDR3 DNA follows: TGTGCCAGCAGCCAAGGCAGGGTCTGGGGTTTCTTT.

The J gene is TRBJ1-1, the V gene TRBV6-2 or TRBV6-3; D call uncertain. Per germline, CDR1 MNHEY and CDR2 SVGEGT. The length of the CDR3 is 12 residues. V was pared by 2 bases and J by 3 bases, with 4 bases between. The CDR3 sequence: CASSYAYTEAFF. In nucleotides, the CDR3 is TGTGCCAGCAGTTACGCGTACACTGAAGCTTTCTTT.

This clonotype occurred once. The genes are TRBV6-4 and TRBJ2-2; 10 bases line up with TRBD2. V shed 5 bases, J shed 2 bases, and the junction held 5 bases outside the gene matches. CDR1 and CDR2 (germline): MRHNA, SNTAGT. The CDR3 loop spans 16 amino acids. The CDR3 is CASSQSSGGNTGELFF. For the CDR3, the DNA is TGTGCCAGCAGTCAATCTAGCGGGGGAAACACCGGGGAGCTGTTTTTT.

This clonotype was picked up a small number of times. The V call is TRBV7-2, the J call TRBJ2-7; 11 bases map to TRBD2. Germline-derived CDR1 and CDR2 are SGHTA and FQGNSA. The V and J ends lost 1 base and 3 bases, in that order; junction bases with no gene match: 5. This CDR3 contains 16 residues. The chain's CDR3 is CASSLVSLAGVYEQYF. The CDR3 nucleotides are TGTGCCAGCAGCTTAGTGTCACTAGCGGGAGTCTACGAGCAGTACTTC.

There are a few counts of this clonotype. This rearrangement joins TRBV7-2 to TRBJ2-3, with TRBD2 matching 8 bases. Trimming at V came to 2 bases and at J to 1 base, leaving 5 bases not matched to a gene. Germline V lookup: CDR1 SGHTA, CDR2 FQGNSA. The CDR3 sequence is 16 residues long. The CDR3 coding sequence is TGTGCCAGCAGCTTAAGGACTAGCTGGGGCACAGATACGCAGTATTTT. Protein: CASSLRTSWGTDTQYF.

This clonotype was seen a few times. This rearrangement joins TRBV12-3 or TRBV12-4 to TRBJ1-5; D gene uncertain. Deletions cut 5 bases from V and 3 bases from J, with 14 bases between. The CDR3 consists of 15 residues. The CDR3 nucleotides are TGTGCCAGCAGTCCCCGAGGGAGCACCAATCAGCCCCAGCATTTT. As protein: CASSPRGSTNQPQHF.

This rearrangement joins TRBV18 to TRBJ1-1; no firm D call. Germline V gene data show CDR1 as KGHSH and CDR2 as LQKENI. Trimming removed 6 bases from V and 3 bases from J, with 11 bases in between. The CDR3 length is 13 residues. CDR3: CASSTKGDTEAFF. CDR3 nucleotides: TGTGCCAGCTCTACCAAGGGTGACACTGAAGCTTTCTTT.

The CDR3 reads CASSRRQASYEQYF. In nucleotides, the CDR3 is TGTGCCAGCAGCCGTAGACAGGCGAGCTACGAGCAGTACTTC. This chain connects TRBV14 to TRBJ2-7; weak D call: TRBD1 (6 bases). V was pared by 4 bases and J by 3 bases, with 13 bases between. This CDR3 region has 14 residues. CDR1 is SGHDN and CDR2 is FVKESK in the germline V gene.